This TCR beta chain stems from a study of follicular helper T cells after annual influenza vaccination listed by TCRdb under 2017. About the investigation overall: After each seasonal influenza vaccination, blood samples were collected on days 0, 7 and 28. One week after vaccination, a second recruited cohort of approximately 11 subjects (Table S1) displayed a similar ICOS+CD38+ cTfh response. Some subjects were followed across successive annual vaccinations spanning the 2013-2014, 2014-2015 and 2015-2016 seasons to study recall of cTfh clones. Six subjects had multi-year samples: four covered two vaccination seasons and two covered three seasons. The 2013-2014 samples were cryopreserved, while the 2015 samples were processed right after collection. What the study reported, not specific to this receptor: ICOS+CD38+ cTfh clonality correlated with the frequency of that population, and its change correlated with the change in circulating plasmablast frequency. Day 7 ICOS+CD38+ clones were most often found later in ICOS-CD38- cTfh, suggesting that subset may serve as a memory reservoir. A recurrent oligoclonal ICOS+CD38+ cTfh response containing tetramer and AIM influenza-specific clonotypes was recalled by successive annual vaccinations. Rare clonotypes could not be sampled because productive TCRB sequences were recovered from only roughly 9.5-20% of the analyzed cells.

The library relied on the immunoSEQ multiplex PCR assay. Adaptive Biotechnologies carried out TCRB amplification, library preparation, sequencing and preliminary bioinformatics at Survey level resolution. For TCRB sequencing, genomic DNA from the sorted cTfh populations was amplified by multiplex PCR. Per the authors' processing: Clonality was calculated in R as 1 minus normalized Shannon entropy, and the Gini index was calculated with the R package ineq. Overlap score was the summed counts of shared sequences divided by total counts of all sequences in both compared samples. Shared-clonotype significance used Fisher's exact test assuming a theoretical repertoire of 10^7 TCRB sequences. TCRdb took over this immuneACCESS table, retaining in-frame rearrangements with V and J assigned. Such tables are incomplete; in checked studies, under half of the missing clones stem from an unresolved V gene, and the remainder is unexplained. The V and J calls and clone size are taken from that table; D and trimming were inferred from the DNA. This sample holds 4,800 or so clones; over 85% were observed only once. Clones ranked in the top ten supply less than 1.5% of the sample.

Taken from the germline V gene, the CDR1 and CDR2 loops are SGDLS and YYNGEE. V has 6 bases trimmed and J has 3 bases trimmed; junction bases matching no gene number 9. From the cysteine up to the phenylalanine, the CDR3 has a length of 16 residues. The only DNA kept is the CDR3, 48 bases in frame from the first base. Comment on this clone: Its antigen target is currently unknown. Base qualities are missing; no much larger clone stands one base away.

The label giving this sample's time point can be read as: 2013-2014 season, 7 days after vaccination. Seasonal inactivated influenza vaccine (Fluvarix) was administered to adults, and sorted blood CD4 subsets were tracked by TCRB sequencing before and after vaccination. Subjects were considered eligible if community-dwelling and if influenza vaccine had not been received in the prior 6 months. Exclusions included influenza vaccine contraindications, substance abuse, HIV/AIDS, active malignancy, immunomodulatory medication and active illness such as respiratory infection. Per time point, between roughly 35 and 100 mL of blood was sampled. Circulating Tfh were defined as non-naive CD4+CXCR5+PD-1+ cells and sorted into ICOS+CD38+ and ICOS-CD38- fractions. Ficoll-Paque PLUS or SepMate separation was used to isolate PBMC. Before DNA was extracted, the cell subsets were sorted from PBMC using a BD FACS Aria.

In this chain, TRBV9 is recombined with TRBJ2-2; 9 junctional bases match TRBD1. This TCR came from an adult who received the influenza vaccine. Sequenced here: CXCR5+ CD38- circulating T follicular helper cells from blood, sampled 7 days after influenza vaccination. The meaning of the sample's cell subset or site label: circulating Tfh, non-naive CD4+CXCR5+PD-1+ (ICOS+CD38+ or ICOS-CD38-). The nucleotide sequence reads as follows: TGTGCCAGCACCCTAAGAGGGACAGGGCACACCGGGGAGCTGTTTTTT. Its protein product is CASTLRGTGHTGELFF.